These 32 T cell receptor beta chains share one sample of origin, sequenced in a study of blood T cells in healthy people across ages. Sample-barcoded 5' priming and a J-beta primer mix drove a second PCR of about 6 to 12 cycles. A single record per CDR3 protein comes from TCRdb applying MiXCR to the 5' RACE reads. The data contain 700,000 to 800,000 distinct CDR3 sequences, roughly 41% of them seen just once; the ten biggest clones take up 20%. Material: blood. These receptors were obtained from a woman aged 60-70 years in good health.

The V call is TRBV10-3, the J call TRBJ2-7; 7 bases agree with TRBD1. This CDR3 contains 14 residues. V lost 6 bases and J lost 3; bases outside the gene matches: 8. CDR1 is ENHRY, CDR2 SYGVKD, per germline. The CDR3 coding sequence is TGTGCCATCAGAAAAGGGGACAGAGGCTACGAGCAGTACTTC. This encodes CAIRKGDRGYEQYF.

This clonotype was observed a single time. The chain couples TRBV18 to TRBJ2-7; TRBD1 might be the D (5 bases). The CDR3 is made up of 14 amino acids. Germline loops: CDR1 KGHSH, CDR2 LQKENI. V was trimmed by 8 bases and J by 7 bases, leaving 21 bases between them. The CDR3 DNA follows: TGTGCCAGCGCACAGGCCTCTGGGGTCAATGAGCAGTACTTC. It yields the protein CASAQASGVNEQYF.

This clonotype was counted between two and nine times. As DNA, the CDR3 is TGCAGTGCCCAACTCCCAGGCTCTGGAAACACCATATATTTT. It yields the protein CSAQLPGSGNTIYF. The chain uses TRBV20-1 and TRBJ1-3; D not resolved. The germline gives CDR1 DFQATT, CDR2 SNEGSKA (reference sequence). V shed 6 bases and J shed 0 bases, with 12 bases lying between them. The CDR3 consists of 14 residues.

This chain joins TRBV29-1 and TRBJ2-3; 7 bases map to TRBD2. The junction had 4 bases not matched to a gene; V was cut back by 1 base and J by 0 bases. Germline-derived CDR1 and CDR2 are SQVTM and ANQGSEA. The CDR3 consists of 15 residues. This chain's CDR3 is CSVEGRGGSTDTQYF. CDR3 nucleotides: TGCAGCGTTGAAGGCCGGGGAGGGAGCACAGATACGCAGTATTTT.

The rearrangement joins TRBV5-1 to TRBJ2-3, with 8 positions matching TRBD2. The CDR3 is 16 residues long. Germline CDR1 SGHRS, CDR2 YFSETQ. The V segment lost 1 base and the J segment 4 bases; nucleotides outside the gene matches: 8. The CDR3 protein is CASSLRQREFSDTQYF. The DNA of the CDR3 is TGCGCCAGCAGCTTGCGCCAGCGGGAGTTTTCAGATACGCAGTATTTT.

A remark on this clonotype: Mismatch with germline at one junction end may stem from a read error. The chain employs TRBV11-2 and TRBJ2-2; D is ambiguous. The CDR3 loop spans 16 amino acids. Germline values: CDR1 SGHAT, CDR2 FQNNGV. CDR3 region: CASSLTRQANAGELFF. The CDR3 DNA reads as TGTGCCAGCAGCTTAACTCGACAAGCGAACGCCGGGGAGCTGTTTTTT.

This chain joins TRBV4-2 and TRBJ2-7; TRBD2 aligns across 7 bases. The CDR3 loop spans 18 amino acids. V was pared by 0 bases and J by 0 bases, with 11 bases of the junction left unmatched. Looked up from germline, CDR1 is LGHNA and CDR2 is YNFKEQ. CDR3 residues: CASSQDLWFGGSSYEQYF. As DNA, the CDR3 is TGTGCCAGCAGCCAAGATCTGTGGTTTGGCGGGAGCTCCTACGAGCAGTACTTC.

V gene TRBV24-1 combines with J gene TRBJ1-1; unclear D gene. The CDR3 has 15 amino acids. Trimming stripped 1 base from V and 0 bases from J, with 8 bases between. Germline CDR1 and CDR2: KGHDR and SFDVKD. DNA for the CDR3: TGTGCCACCAGTGATTTAAAGGACTTGAACACTGAAGCTTTCTTT. Its translation: CATSDLKDLNTEAFF.

The V gene is TRBV27, the J gene TRBJ2-7, with 9 bases that match TRBD2. The CDR3 runs to 17 residues. Germline V gene lookup returns CDR1 MNHEY and CDR2 SMNVEV (reference sequence). The J segment lost 4 bases and the V segment lost 3 bases, leaving 13 bases of the junction unmatched. The CDR3 spells CASSLTSGLLKAYEQYF. The CDR3 DNA follows: TGTGCCAGCAGTTTGACTAGCGGCCTCCTAAAGGCTTACGAGCAGTACTTC.

This clonotype was detected many times. The chain is built from TRBV29-1 and TRBJ1-2; D remains ambiguous. The CDR3 is made up of 12 amino acids. V lost 7 bases and J lost 7, with 16 bases in between. The germline V gene encodes CDR1 SQVTM and CDR2 ANQGSEA. CDR3 bases: TGCAGCGGGACCCAGGATTCCGTTGGCTACACCTTC. Its protein is CSGTQDSVGYTF.

This chain connects TRBV5-1 to TRBJ1-2; TRBD1 matches 8 bases. Trimming took 4 bases from V and 6 from J; bases not matched to a gene: 8. CDR3 length: 14 residues. The V gene's germline CDR1 is SGHRS and CDR2 YFSETQ. CDR3 sequence reads: CASSSSGTGDGYTF. CDR3 nucleotide sequence: TGCGCCAGCAGCAGTAGCGGGACAGGTGATGGCTACACCTTC.

This clonotype occurred a few times. This rearrangement joins TRBV9 to TRBJ2-1; TRBD2 agrees at 7 bases. The CDR3 spans 15 residues. In germline, CDR1 is SGDLS, CDR2 YYNGEE. Trimming cost V 0 bases and J 7 bases; bases outside gene matches: 7. Written as DNA, the CDR3 is TGTGCCAGCAGCGTAGGAATTAGCGGGCTTAATGAGCAGTTCTTC. As protein: CASSVGISGLNEQFF.

This clonotype turned up a few times. The rearrangement joins TRBV5-4 to TRBJ2-3, with TRBD2 matching 13 bases. CDR3 length equals 19 residues. J gave up 1 base and V 0 bases, and 8 bases lay outside the gene matches. CDR1 and CDR2 (germline): SGHNT, YYREEE (reference sequence). The CDR3 region has the DNA TGTGCCAGCAGCTTGGGAGGACTAGCGGGGGCCGCCGGCACAGATACGCAGTATTTT. This codes for CASSLGGLAGAAGTDTQYF.

V is TRBV6-2 or TRBV6-3 and J is TRBJ2-1, with 8 bases identical to TRBD2. CDR3 length equals 14 residues. Trimming removed 2 bases from V and 10 bases from J; junction bases left unmatched: 7. The germline CDR1 and CDR2 sequences are MNHEY and SVGEGT. The CDR3 protein is CASSYTAGGGEQFF. In DNA form, the CDR3 reads TGTGCCAGCAGTTACACGGCGGGGGGAGGGGAGCAGTTCTTC.

This clonotype was detected only a few times. The rearrangement uses TRBV14 and TRBJ1-2; a weak D match, TRBD1 (5 bases). In germline, CDR1 is SGHDN, CDR2 FVKESK. Between the trimmed V and J ends, which lost 5 bases and 8 bases, there was a span of 15 bases. CDR3 length equals 13 residues. As DNA, the CDR3 is TGTGCCAGCAGCACGACAGTTGACTTAGGCTACACCTTC. It specifies CASSTTVDLGYTF.

V gene TRBV6-6 combines with J gene TRBJ2-1; tentatively, D is TRBD2 (6 bases). CDR1 and CDR2 (germline): MNHNY, SVGAGI (reference sequence). CDR3 size: 15 residues. Deletions cut 2 bases from V and 7 bases from J, with 15 bases between. The CDR3 sequence is CASSYLAAGRNEQFF. CDR3 nucleotides: TGTGCCAGCAGTTACCTGGCGGCAGGGAGGAATGAGCAGTTCTTC.

The chain is built from TRBV27 and TRBJ2-7; tentative D call: TRBD1 (6 bases). V was shortened by 5 bases and J by 4 bases, with 9 bases between the two germline ends. Germline lookup yields CDR1 MNHEY and CDR2 SMNVEV (reference sequence). The CDR3 spans 12 residues. CDR3 sequence: CASSPGEYEQYV. The CDR3 nucleotides are TGTGCCAGCAGTCCAGGGGAGTACGAGCAGTACGTC.

The V call is TRBV7-3, the J call TRBJ2-1; D might be TRBD2 (6 bases). Trimming stripped 1 base from V and 7 bases from J, with 17 bases between. Germline V CDR1 and CDR2: SGHTA, FQGTGA. This CDR3 has 16 residues. This CDR3 is CASSLRGDSGLNEQFF. The DNA for the CDR3 is TGTGCCAGCAGCTTAAGGGGGGACTCCGGTTTGAATGAGCAGTTCTTC.

This clonotype came up many times. This chain uses TRBV21-1 with TRBJ2-1; TRBD2 reflects the table's D call only, with no check against the DNA. TRBV21-1 is flagged as a pseudogene. This CDR3 region has 16 residues. CDR3 nucleotide sequence: TGTGCCAGCAGCTTCGTAGCGGGAGGGAGGTACAATGAGCAGTTCTTC. It is translated as CASSFVAGGRYNEQFF.

This rearrangement joins TRBV12-3 or TRBV12-4 to TRBJ2-1; the D gene is possibly TRBD2 (7 bases). V lost 4 bases to trimming and J lost 10 bases, with 23 bases between them. The CDR3 covers 16 residues. CDR3 bases: TGTGCCAGCAGTTCTATGGGGGGGGGCCTGGCTGGGGAGCAGTTCTTC. Its translation: CASSSMGGGLAGEQFF.

This clonotype was detected a few times. The V call is TRBV18, the J call TRBJ1-1, with a weak D call TRBD1 (5 bases). The CDR3 totals 16 residues. Trimming cost V 3 bases and J 2 bases, with 16 bases left between them. Germline CDR1 is KGHSH and CDR2 is LQKENI. The CDR3 protein is CASSPKLGGPNTEAFF. DNA for the CDR3: TGTGCCAGCTCACCGAAACTCGGGGGACCTAACACTGAAGCTTTCTTT.

This clonotype has only a few counts. The chain recombines TRBV7-8 with TRBJ2-3; D uncertain. V was trimmed by 2 bases and J by 8 bases, leaving 8 bases between them. CDR3 length: 12 amino acids. Per the germline V gene, CDR1 is SGHVS and CDR2 is FQNEAQ. This chain's CDR3 is CASSLLSTTQYF. The CDR3 nucleotides are TGTGCCAGCAGCTTACTGTCTACTACGCAGTATTTT.

As for this clonotype: A single base separates this from a much larger clone, so it may be a read error. This chain joins TRBV5-1 and TRBJ2-1, with TRBD1 as a possible D gene (6 bases). This CDR3 has 14 amino acids. CDR1 SGHRS and CDR2 YFSETQ come from the germline V gene. Here the CDR3 DNA reads TGCGCCAGCAGCAAGGGGGAAAACTACAATGAGCGGTTCTTC. Encoded protein: CASSKGENYNERFF.

V usage is TRBV28 and J usage is TRBJ2-3; D uncertain. CDR3 length equals 12 residues. Trimming removed 11 bases at V and 2 bases at J, with 11 bases between. Germline CDR1 MDHEN, CDR2 SYDVKM. The CDR3 DNA sequence: TGTGCCCACAGTGGGGACACAGATACGCAGTATTTT. Encoded protein: CAHSGDTDTQYF.

The chain recombines TRBV18 with TRBJ2-1; no clear D. The germline gives CDR1 KGHSH, CDR2 LQKENI. The ends were cut back, 4 bases at V and 9 bases at J, with 7 bases in the middle. This CDR3 spans 11 amino acids. The CDR3 protein is CASSLQLEQFF. In nucleotides, the CDR3 is TGTGCCAGCTCACTACAGCTTGAGCAGTTCTTC.

This clonotype was observed a few times. The gene calls are TRBV27 and TRBJ2-5, with 13 nucleotides matching TRBD2. The CDR3 length is 16 residues. After removal of 5 bases from V and 5 bases from J, the junction contained 8 bases not matched to a gene. Germline values: CDR1 MNHEY, CDR2 SMNVEV (reference sequence). Written as DNA, the CDR3 is TGTGCCAGCAGTACTGGGACTAGCGGGGCCGGGGAGACCCAGTACTTC. Its protein product is CASSTGTSGAGETQYF.

In its sample, this clonotype was seen once. The chain links TRBV7-3 to TRBJ2-4, with 9 bases fitting TRBD1. The J call is in doubt because the DNA end fits TRBJ2-7 better. Germline V gene sequence: CDR1 SGHTA, CDR2 FQGTGA. The length of the CDR3 is 17 residues. The CDR3, as DNA: TGTGCCAGCAGCGGGGGACAGGGTTTTAGAGTGGGGTGCGAGCAGTACTTC. The encoded protein is CASSGGQGFRVGCEQYF.

The chain links TRBV7-2 to TRBJ1-6; D unclear. The CDR3 covers 12 residues. The germline CDR1 and CDR2 sequences are SGHTA and FQGNSA. Trimming took off 5 bases at V and 9 bases at J, with 8 bases between the two ends. The CDR3 is CASSPAVSPLHF. CDR3 bases: TGTGCCAGCAGCCCGGCGGTTTCACCCCTCCACTTT.

The table lists this clonotype with a few counts. The chain uses TRBV10-3 and TRBJ2-4, with 9 bases matching TRBD2. Near its end, the DNA agrees better with TRBJ2-7, so the J call may be wrong. CDR3 length: 15 amino acids. CDR1 ENHRY and CDR2 SYGVKD come from the germline V gene. CDR3 amino acids: CAISDPTSGAYEQYF. CDR3 in DNA: TGTGCCATCAGTGATCCGACTAGCGGAGCCTACGAGCAGTACTTC.

This rearrangement joins TRBV20-1 to TRBJ2-1; 11 nucleotides align to TRBD2. Losses at the gene ends were 1 base for V and 2 bases for J; bases not matched to a gene: 10. The germline V gene has CDR1 DFQATT and CDR2 SNEGSKA (reference sequence). The CDR3 totals 18 residues. The CDR3, as DNA: TGCAGTGCTAGAGCTAGCGGGAGGCCCTCCCGCACCTACAATGAGCAGTTCTTC. Translating gives CSARASGRPSRTYNEQFF.

The rearrangement joins TRBV13 to TRBJ2-6; D gene unclear. Looked up from germline, CDR1 is PRHDT and CDR2 is FYEKMQ (reference sequence). CDR3 length equals 13 residues. The germline V and J ends were trimmed by 5 bases and 7 bases, with 9 bases remaining between them. For the CDR3, the DNA is TGTGCCAGCAGCAACTATACAGCCAACGTCCTGACTTTC. Its translation is CASSNYTANVLTF.

The sample holds a few counts of this clonotype. This chain links TRBV24-1 with TRBJ2-1; D is undetermined. Germline V gene lookup returns CDR1 KGHDR and CDR2 SFDVKD. V lost 2 bases and J lost 4, with 11 bases in between. The CDR3 runs 15 residues. The CDR3 DNA sequence: TGTGCCACCAGTGATTCTTGGATTGGTTACAATGAGCAGTTCTTC. Translating it yields CATSDSWIGYNEQFF.